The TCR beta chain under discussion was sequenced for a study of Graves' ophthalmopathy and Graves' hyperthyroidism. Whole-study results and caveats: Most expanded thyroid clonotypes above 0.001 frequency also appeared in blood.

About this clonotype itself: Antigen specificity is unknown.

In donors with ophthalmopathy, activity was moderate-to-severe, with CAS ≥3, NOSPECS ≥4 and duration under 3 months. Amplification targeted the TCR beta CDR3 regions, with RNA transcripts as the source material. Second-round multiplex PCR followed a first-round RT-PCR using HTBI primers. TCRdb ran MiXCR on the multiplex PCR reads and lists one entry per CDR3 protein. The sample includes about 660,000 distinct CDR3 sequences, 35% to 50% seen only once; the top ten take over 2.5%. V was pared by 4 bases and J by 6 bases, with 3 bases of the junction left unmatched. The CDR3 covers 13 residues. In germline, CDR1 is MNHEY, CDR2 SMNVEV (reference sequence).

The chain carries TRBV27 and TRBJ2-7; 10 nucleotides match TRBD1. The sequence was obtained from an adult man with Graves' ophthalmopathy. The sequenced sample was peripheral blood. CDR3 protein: CASSSGTGAEQYF. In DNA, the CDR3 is TGTGCCAGCAGTTCCGGGACAGGGGCCGAGCAGTACTTC.